These 23 T cell receptor beta chains originate from one sample sequenced in a study of somatic mutations in cytotoxic T cells in rheumatoid arthritis. The protocol was immunoSEQ multiplex PCR, while the TCRdb copy is restricted to in-frame clones and leaves out a portion. The table lists around 15,000 clones, 75% to 85% of them singletons. The sample was CD8+ T cells sorted from blood. These TCRs come from an adult with rheumatoid arthritis.

The chain employs TRBV19 and TRBJ2-1; 7 bases agree with TRBD1. This CDR3 has 11 residues. Germline V CDR1 and CDR2: LNHDA, SQIVND (reference sequence). Losses at the gene ends were 3 bases for V and 14 bases for J; bases not matched to a gene: 4. CDR3 sequence: CASSITGVEFF. The CDR3 DNA reads as TGTGCCAGTAGTATTACAGGGGTGGAGTTCTTC.

The V gene is TRBV6-1, the J gene TRBJ2-1; 7 bases match TRBD1. Germline CDR1 reads MNHNS; CDR2 reads SASEGT. With 8 bases clipped from V and 3 bases from J, the junction kept 10 bases outside the gene matches. The CDR3 runs to 15 residues. In DNA, the CDR3 is TGTGCCAGCCTGCCTCGGGACAGCCTCTACAATGAGCAGTTCTTC. Amino acids: CASLPRDSLYNEQFF.

The chain uses TRBV25-1 and TRBJ2-7, with no clear D. CDR1 and CDR2 (germline): MGHDK, SYGVNS. The length of the CDR3 is 12 residues. Trimming took 5 bases from V and 0 from J, leaving 5 bases between them. The CDR3 DNA reads TGTGCCAGCAGTCTGAGCTCCTACGAGCAGTACTTC. Protein: CASSLSSYEQYF.

CDR3 region: CASSSRDWPHNEQFF. CDR3 DNA: TGTGCCAGCAGCTCCCGGGACTGGCCCCACAATGAGCAGTTCTTC. The V gene is TRBV7-2, the J gene TRBJ2-1, with D perhaps matching TRBD2 (6 bases). The V and J ends lost 4 bases and 5 bases respectively, with 15 bases between them. The CDR3 sequence is 15 residues long. Per the germline V gene, CDR1 is SGHTA and CDR2 is FQGNSA.

The V gene is TRBV15, the J gene TRBJ2-7, with D possibly matching TRBD2 (5 bases). Germline assignment: CDR1 LNHNV and CDR2 YYDKDF (reference sequence). This CDR3 spans 14 amino acids. Trimming cost V 2 bases and J 2 bases, with 10 bases left between them. Here the CDR3 DNA reads TGTGCCACCAGCAGATTGGTCGGGACCTACGAGCAGTACTTC. Residues: CATSRLVGTYEQYF. The whole variable domain, filled in from reference TRBV15 and TRBJ2-7, reads DAMVIQNPRYQVTQFGKPVTLSCSQTLNHNVMYWYQQKSSQAPKLLFHYYDKDFNNEADTPDNFQSRRPNTSFCFLDIRSPGLGDTAMYLCATSRLVGTYEQYFGPGTRLTVT.

As DNA, the CDR3 is TGTGCCAGCAGTACACCACAGGGGCCTGAAGCTTTCTTT. Translated, it gives CASSTPQGPEAFF. This rearrangement joins TRBV27 to TRBJ1-1; TRBD1 agrees at 7 bases. Germline V gene lookup returns CDR1 MNHEY and CDR2 SMNVEV (reference sequence). Trimming cost V 5 bases and J 6 bases; bases outside gene matches: 6. This CDR3 is 13 amino acids long.

This chain uses TRBV19 with TRBJ1-1; the match to TRBD1 covers 8 bases. V trimming: 7 bases; J trimming: 2 bases; junction bases outside the gene matches: 6. Germline CDR1 is LNHDA and CDR2 is SQIVND (reference sequence). The CDR3 is 14 residues long. CDR3 region: CASTRGQVNTEAFF. The CDR3 nucleotides are TGTGCCAGTACCCGGGGACAGGTCAACACTGAAGCTTTCTTT.

The gene calls are TRBV6-5 and TRBJ2-1, with no clear D. The germline gives CDR1 MNHEY, CDR2 SVGAGI. V lost 5 bases, J lost 7 bases, and 9 bases lay in between. CDR3 length: 12 amino acids. The CDR3 region has the DNA TGTGCCAGCAGTCCTGGACGGAATGAGCAGTTCTTC. Its translation: CASSPGRNEQFF.

The CDR3 is CASSSGTRSDEQYF. The CDR3 DNA follows: TGTGCCAGCAGCTCCGGGACTAGAAGCGACGAGCAGTACTTC. This chain uses TRBV5-6 with TRBJ2-7; TRBD2 matches 8 bases. V lost 3 bases to trimming and J lost 5 bases; unmatched junction nucleotides: 7. The germline V gene has CDR1 SGHDT and CDR2 YYEEEE. This CDR3 has 14 residues.

This chain connects TRBV27 to TRBJ1-2; D perhaps matches TRBD1 (6 bases). CDR1 and CDR2 from the germline V gene are MNHEY and SMNVEV (reference sequence). The CDR3 extends over 15 amino acids. V was shortened by 11 bases and J by 8 bases, with 27 bases between the two germline ends. DNA of the CDR3: TGTGCCGCCGGGGGGGAGACTAGGGGGATTCGAGGCTACACCTTC. Translation: CAAGGETRGIRGYTF.

The rearrangement uses TRBV11-2 and TRBJ2-1; no clear D gene. V lost 0 bases to trimming and J lost 1 base, with 7 bases between them. The CDR3 runs to 15 residues. Germline V gives CDR1 SGHAT, CDR2 FQNNGV. This CDR3 is CASSLDGNSYNEQFF. In DNA form, the CDR3 reads TGTGCCAGCAGCTTAGACGGCAATTCCTACAATGAGCAGTTCTTC. Filled out from reference TRBV11-2 and TRBJ2-1, the complete variable domain reads EAGVAQSPRYKIIEKRQSVAFWCNPISGHATLYWYQQILGQGPKLLIQFQNNGVVDDSQLPKDRFSAERLKGVDSTLKIQPAKLEDSAVYLCASSLDGNSYNEQFFGPGTRLTVL.

The chain couples TRBV6-5 to TRBJ1-5, with 11 positions matching TRBD1. V trimming: 4 bases; J trimming: 7 bases; junction bases outside the gene matches: 9. The CDR3 extends over 16 amino acids. Germline assignment: CDR1 MNHEY and CDR2 SVGAGI. The CDR3 DNA follows: TGTGCCAGCAGTTCCACCCGGGACAGGGGGAGGCAGCCCCAGCATTTT. Encoded protein: CASSSTRDRGRQPQHF.

This sequence joins TRBV19 and TRBJ2-1; D is uncertain. The germline gives CDR1 LNHDA, CDR2 SQIVND (reference sequence). V was pared by 3 bases and J by 6 bases, with 15 bases between. There are 15 residues in the CDR3. DNA of the CDR3: TGTGCCAGTAGTATGGGCTCCCTTTCCGTCAATGAGCAGTTCTTC. This sequence encodes CASSMGSLSVNEQFF.

The J gene is TRBJ2-2, the V gene TRBV6-5; 8 nucleotides match TRBD1. Unmatched junction bases numbered 5, after V lost 0 bases and J lost 5 bases. Looked up from germline, CDR1 is MNHEY and CDR2 is SVGAGI. The CDR3 loop spans 16 amino acids. The CDR3 sequence: CASSYSGRGLTGELFF. DNA of the CDR3: TGTGCCAGCAGTTACTCTGGCAGGGGGCTGACCGGGGAGCTGTTTTTT.

The chain carries TRBV7-3 and TRBJ2-5, with 9 bases lining up with TRBD2. With V trimmed by 2 bases and J by 5 bases, 3 bases remained unmatched. The CDR3 contains 14 residues. Germline lookup yields CDR1 SGHTA and CDR2 FQGTGA. The CDR3 is CASSLAGGSETQYF. CDR3 nucleotide sequence: TGTGCCAGCAGCTTAGCGGGAGGGAGTGAGACCCAGTACTTC.

This sequence joins TRBV7-2 and TRBJ2-3; no reliable D call. Trimming removed 5 bases from V and 5 bases from J, with 14 bases in between. In germline, CDR1 is SGHTA, CDR2 FQGNSA. The CDR3 totals 14 residues. DNA of the CDR3: TGTGCCAGCAGCCCAGAGCCGGCCGGAGATACGCAGTATTTT. The encoded protein is CASSPEPAGDTQYF.

The rearrangement joins TRBV29-1 to TRBJ2-7, with D possibly being TRBD2 (7 bases). Germline V gene sequence: CDR1 SQVTM, CDR2 ANQGSEA. V lost 0 bases, J lost 5 bases, and 17 bases lay in between. The CDR3 is 15 residues long. The CDR3 loop is CSVEEGGGGSNEQYF. The CDR3 DNA is TGCAGCGTTGAAGAGGGGGGAGGGGGGTCCAACGAGCAGTACTTC.

V and J are TRBV4-1 and TRBJ2-7; D gene uncertain. This CDR3 has 14 residues. Trimming pared 0 bases from V and 4 bases from J, leaving 10 bases between. Germline V CDR1 and CDR2: MGHRA, YSYEKL. CDR3 in amino acids: CASSQDQGGYEQYF. The CDR3 nucleotides read TGCGCCAGCAGCCAAGATCAAGGCGGATACGAGCAGTACTTC.

The chain employs TRBV28 and TRBJ1-1; D is uncertain. V lost 4 bases, J lost 3 bases, and 15 bases lay in between. The CDR3 extends over 15 amino acids. From germline, CDR1 is MDHEN and CDR2 SYDVKM. CDR3 in amino acids: CASSSRTRRYTEAFF. The CDR3 nucleotides read TGTGCCAGCAGTTCCCGGACGAGGAGATACACTGAAGCTTTCTTT.

This sequence joins TRBV10-3 and TRBJ2-6, with TRBD1 matching over 10 bases. Germline CDR1 reads ENHRY; CDR2 reads SYGVKD. The ends lost 6 bases at V and 0 bases at J; junction bases unmatched: 5. This CDR3 comprises 17 residues. The CDR3 reads CAIRQTGGSSGANVLTF. The CDR3, as DNA: TGTGCCATCAGGCAGACAGGGGGCTCCTCTGGGGCCAACGTCCTGACTTTC.

This sequence joins TRBV7-2 and TRBJ2-1; TRBD2 aligns across 11 bases. The V gene's germline CDR1 is SGHTA and CDR2 FQGNSA. V shed 5 bases, J shed 7 bases, and the junction held 7 bases outside the gene matches. There are 15 residues in the CDR3. The CDR3 nucleotides are TGTGCCAGCAGCCAGGTAGCGGGAGGGCCGAATGAGCAGTTCTTC. Its protein product is CASSQVAGGPNEQFF.

This sequence joins TRBV21-1 and TRBJ2-5; the D segment call TRBD2 is taken from the table without a DNA check. TRBV21-1 represents a pseudogene. CDR3 length: 16 amino acids. CDR3 coding DNA: TGTGCCAGCAGCAAGGGACTAGCGGAACAACAAGAGACCCAGTACTTC. This codes for CASSKGLAEQQETQYF.

The rearrangement joins TRBV6-5 to TRBJ1-1; D unresolved. The ends were cut back, 5 bases at V and 4 bases at J, with 14 bases in the middle. CDR1 and CDR2 (germline): MNHEY, SVGAGI. This CDR3 is 14 amino acids long. CDR3 nucleotides: TGTGCCAGCAGTACTGATCCGGGAGGCACTGAAGCTTTCTTT. Amino acid sequence: CASSTDPGGTEAFF.